Listed below are T cell receptor beta chains from one sample, sequenced in a study of blood T cell repertoires in COVID-19. Sequencing used immunoSEQ multiplex PCR; TCRdb keeps in-frame clones, though not all of them. Of roughly 52,000 clones in the sample, approximately 87% are singletons; the top ten hold under 4.5%. The sample consisted of peripheral blood. The receptors originated from a man aged 45-65 years with acute or convalescent COVID-19. CDR3s include the opening cysteine and the closing phenylalanine or tryptophan. D genes are given only for firm matches. Clone size is stated in some rows and not others, as once, few, many or a class when expanded.

abundance	v_gene	j_gene	d_gene	CDR3aa	CDR3nt
NA	TRBV29-1	TRBJ1-2	TRBD1	CSVEGTGDEYTF	TGCAGCGTTGAAGGGACAGGGGATGAGTACACCTTC
NA	TRBV12-5	TRBJ1-2	NA	CASGLVPGSPGSYTF	TGTGCTAGTGGTTTGGTACCTGGATCCCCAGGAAGCTACACCTTC
NA	TRBV19	TRBJ1-2	TRBD1	CASSMQGANYGYTF	TGTGCCAGTAGTATGCAGGGGGCGAACTATGGCTACACCTTC
NA	TRBV13	TRBJ1-5	NA	CASSYTGNQPQHF	TGTGCCAGCAGCTATACAGGGAATCAGCCCCAGCATTTT
NA	TRBV20-1	TRBJ2-3	NA	CSAPDTDTQYF	TGCAGTGCACCAGATACAGATACGCAGTATTTT
NA	TRBV5-1	TRBJ2-2	TRBD2	CASSPTSGGLNTGELFF	TGCGCCAGCAGCCCCACTAGCGGGGGGTTAAACACCGGGGAGCTGTTTTTT
NA	TRBV6-5	TRBJ2-5	NA	CASSHTAETQYF	TGTGCCAGCAGCCACACAGCAGAGACCCAGTACTTC
NA	TRBV4-1	TRBJ1-2	TRBD1	CASSHRQGPGYTF	TGCGCCAGCAGTCATAGACAGGGTCCTGGCTACACCTTC
few	TRBV5-8	TRBJ1-1	TRBD1	CASSSGQGAGTEAFF	TGTGCCAGCAGCTCCGGACAGGGGGCTGGCACTGAAGCTTTCTTT
once	TRBV28	TRBJ1-6	NA	CASSLRGGSGNNSPLHF	TGTGCCAGCAGTTTAAGGGGGGGCTCGGGGAATAATTCACCCCTCCACTTT
NA	TRBV29-1	TRBJ1-6	NA	CSVKSIENSPLHF	TGCAGCGTCAAGAGTATAGAAAATTCACCCCTCCACTTT
NA	TRBV6-1	TRBJ2-2	TRBD1	CASSARQGQGNTGELFF	TGTGCCAGCAGTGCCCGACAGGGACAGGGTAACACCGGGGAGCTGTTTTTT